This entry lists 13 T cell receptor beta chains sequenced from one sample in a study of CD8 T cells in Susac syndrome. It was with random hexamers that about 0.45 to 1 ug RNA was reverse transcribed. MiXCR, run by TCRdb on the immunoSEQ multiplex PCR reads, gives a single entry per CDR3 protein. The repertoire holds about 440,000 distinct CDR3 sequences, approximately 85% seen once, with about 0.1% in the top ten. The sample was CD8+ T cells from PBMCs. The receptors here all came from a human donor with multiple sclerosis.

J is TRBJ1-5 and V is TRBV7-8; D is undetermined. CDR1 is SGHVS and CDR2 is FQNEAQ in the germline V gene. The CDR3 has 13 amino acids. Trimming removed 1 base at V and 5 bases at J, with 6 bases between. The CDR3 spells CASSLVLDQPQHF. CDR3 bases: TGTGCCAGCAGCTTAGTACTGGATCAGCCCCAGCATTTT. The complete variable domain, with remaining parts taken from reference TRBV7-8 and TRBJ1-5, reads GAGVSQSPRYKVAKRGQDVALRCDPISGHVSLFWYQQALGQGPEFLTYFQNEAQLDKSGLPSDRFFAERPEGSVSTLKIQRTQQEDSAVYLCASSLVLDQPQHFGDGTRLSIL.

The chain uses TRBV30 and TRBJ2-1; TRBD1 is a possible D gene (6 bases). The CDR3 consists of 13 residues. The germline V gene encodes CDR1 GTSNPN and CDR2 SVGIG (reference sequence). The ends were cut back, 1 base at V and 4 bases at J, with 8 bases in the middle. The CDR3 nucleotides are TGTGCCTGGAGTGGGGGGCCTTACAATGAGCAGTTCTTC. Translating it yields CAWSGGPYNEQFF. Together with reference TRBV30 and TRBJ2-1, the CDR3 gives the full variable domain: SQTIHQWPATLVQPVGSPLSLECTVEGTSNPNLYWYRQAAGRGLQLLFYSVGIGQISSEVPQNLSASRPQDRQFILSSKKLLLSDSGFYLCAWSGGPYNEQFFGPGTRLTVL.

V usage is TRBV5-5 and J usage is TRBJ2-7, with TRBD2 matching over 7 bases. In germline, CDR1 is SGHKS, CDR2 YYEKEE (reference sequence). Trimming took 4 bases from V and 4 from J; bases not matched to a gene: 8. This CDR3 has 14 residues. The DNA of the CDR3 is TGTGCCAGCAGCCGGTCTAGCGGCGGATACGAGCAGTACTTC. Residues: CASSRSSGGYEQYF.

The J gene is TRBJ2-3, the V gene TRBV27; no clear D gene. Trimming pared 1 base from V and 0 bases from J, leaving 5 bases between. The CDR3 spans 14 residues. The germline V gene has CDR1 MNHEY and CDR2 SMNVEV (reference sequence). CDR3 bases: TGTGCCAGCAGTTTATTATCGAGCACAGATACGCAGTATTTT. Protein product: CASSLLSSTDTQYF.

The chain is built from TRBV27 and TRBJ2-7; 9 bases align to TRBD1. The length of the CDR3 is 12 residues. V gave up 5 bases and J gave up 6 bases; unmatched junction bases: 2. Germline V gene sequence: CDR1 MNHEY, CDR2 SMNVEV (reference sequence). The CDR3 sequence: CASSPQGAEQYF. The DNA for the CDR3 is TGTGCCAGCAGTCCACAGGGGGCCGAGCAGTACTTC.

The chain couples TRBV5-4 to TRBJ2-2; 9 nucleotides line up with TRBD1. The germline V gene encodes CDR1 SGHNT and CDR2 YYREEE (reference sequence). CDR3 size: 16 residues. Trimming took 4 bases from V and 4 from J; bases not matched to a gene: 8. This CDR3 is CASSQGQGVITGELFF. CDR3 sequence (DNA): TGTGCCAGCAGCCAGGGACAGGGAGTGATCACCGGGGAGCTGTTTTTT.

The chain is built from TRBV7-9 and TRBJ1-2; D is unresolved. Germline values: CDR1 SEHNR, CDR2 FQNEAQ (reference sequence). V gave up 5 bases and J gave up 4 bases, with 20 bases separating them. The CDR3 is 16 amino acids. The CDR3 bases are TGTGCCAGCAGCCCCCCCACAAACCCGGTGCTCTATGGCTACACCTTC. Amino acids: CASSPPTNPVLYGYTF. The whole variable domain, remainder taken from reference TRBV7-9 and TRBJ1-2, is DTGVSQNPRHKITKRGQNVTFRCDPISEHNRLYWYRQTLGQGPEFLTYFQNEAQLEKSRLLSDRFSAERPKGSFSTLEIQRTEQGDSAMYLCASSPPTNPVLYGYTFGSGTRLTVV.

V usage is TRBV4-1 and J usage is TRBJ2-3; 11 nucleotides align to TRBD2. Germline-derived CDR1 and CDR2 are MGHRA and YSYEKL. Unmatched junction bases numbered 3, after V lost 1 base and J lost 6 bases. This CDR3 has 15 residues. CDR3 sequence (DNA): TGCGCCAGCAGCCAAGTAGCGGGGGGGCTTGATACGCAGTATTTT. Amino acid sequence: CASSQVAGGLDTQYF.

This clonotype was counted only a few times. The chain joins TRBV19 to TRBJ2-1; the match to TRBD2 covers 12 bases. The CDR3 runs 15 residues. Per germline, CDR1 LNHDA and CDR2 SQIVND (reference sequence). V lost 3 bases and J lost 4; bases outside the gene matches: 1. CDR3 sequence reads: CASSIGTSGYNEQFF. The CDR3 coding sequence is TGTGCCAGTAGTATTGGGACTAGCGGGTACAATGAGCAGTTCTTC.

The V gene is TRBV6-6, the J gene TRBJ1-2; possible D gene TRBD1, 6 bases. V dropped 4 bases and J dropped 6 bases, with 12 bases sitting between them. Germline V gene data show CDR1 as MNHNY and CDR2 as SVGAGI (reference sequence). The CDR3 has 13 residues. CDR3 DNA sequence: TGTGCCAGCAGTTTGGGGGGGCCGGATGGCTACACCTTC. Translated, it gives CASSLGGPDGYTF.

This sequence joins TRBV3-1 and TRBJ1-1; 10 bases map to TRBD1. CDR3 length: 17 residues. Germline CDR1 LGHDT, CDR2 YNNKEL (reference sequence). V was clipped by 4 bases and J by 3 bases; unmatched bases: 11. CDR3 sequence reads: CASSPIQRQGADTEAFF. CDR3 in DNA: TGTGCCAGCAGCCCAATACAGAGACAGGGGGCCGACACTGAAGCTTTCTTT.

V usage is TRBV9 and J usage is TRBJ2-3; D perhaps matches TRBD1 (6 bases). Trimming cost V 4 bases and J 1 base, with 19 bases left between them. Germline-derived CDR1 and CDR2 are SGDLS and YYNGEE. The CDR3 spans 17 residues. CDR3 DNA: TGTGCCAGCAGCCCTCCCCGGGTTGGGGGCGGCACAGATACGCAGTATTTT. This codes for CASSPPRVGGGTDTQYF.

This chain joins TRBV4-1 and TRBJ2-7; D call uncertain. The CDR3 is 14 residues long. V lost 1 base, J lost 3 bases, and 10 bases lay in between. The germline V gene encodes CDR1 MGHRA and CDR2 YSYEKL. Written as DNA, the CDR3 is TGCGCCAGCAGCCAAGGTGACGGGTTCTACGAGCAGTACTTC. Protein sequence: CASSQGDGFYEQYF.